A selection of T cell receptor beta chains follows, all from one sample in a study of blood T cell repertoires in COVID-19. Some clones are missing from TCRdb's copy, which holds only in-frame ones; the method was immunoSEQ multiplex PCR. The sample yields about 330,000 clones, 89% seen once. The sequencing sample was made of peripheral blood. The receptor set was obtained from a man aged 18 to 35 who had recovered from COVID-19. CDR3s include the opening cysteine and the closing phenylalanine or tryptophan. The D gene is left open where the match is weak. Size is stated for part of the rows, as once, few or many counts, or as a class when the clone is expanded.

CASNPAGQETQYF	TGTGCTAGCAACCCCGCGGGCCAAGAGACCCAGTACTTC	TRBV7-7	TRBJ2-5	-	-
CATSGPGENTEAFF	TGTGCCACCAGCGGCCCAGGGGAGAACACTGAAGCTTTCTTT	TRBV15	TRBJ1-1	-	-
CASSQLGEGSPLHF	TGTGCCAGCAGCCAATTGGGGGAGGGTTCACCCCTCCACTTT	TRBV3-1/TRBV3-2	TRBJ1-6	-	-
CASSVDRGSYNEQFF	TGTGCCAGCAGCGTAGACAGGGGTAGCTACAATGAGCAGTTCTTC	TRBV9	TRBJ2-1	-	TRBD1
CASSGGGFGQPQHF	TGTGCCAGCAGCGGCGGGGGGTTTGGTCAGCCCCAGCATTTT	TRBV9	TRBJ1-5	-	-
CSASGGTDQGGYGYTF	TGCAGTGCTAGTGGGGGGACAGACCAAGGGGGCTATGGCTACACCTTC	TRBV20-1	TRBJ1-2	-	TRBD1
CASSKVAAGQGVESTDTQYF	TGTGCCAGCAGCAAAGTGGCTGCGGGACAGGGGGTCGAGAGTACAGATACGCAGTATTTT	TRBV21-1	TRBJ2-3	-	-
CASSFLQNQETQYF	TGTGCCAGCAGCTTTCTCCAGAACCAAGAGACCCAGTACTTC	TRBV5-8	TRBJ2-5	-	-
CASSLSQGAGEQYF	TGTGCCAGCAGCTTGTCTCAGGGGGCGGGGGAGCAGTACTTC	TRBV5-5	TRBJ2-7	-	TRBD1
CASTRQGYSPLHF	TGTGCCAGCACCCGACAGGGTTATTCACCCCTCCACTTT	TRBV3-1/TRBV3-2	TRBJ1-6	many	TRBD1
CASSLTSGRPDEQYF	TGTGCCAGCAGCCTAACTAGCGGGAGACCCGACGAGCAGTACTTC	TRBV14	TRBJ2-7	-	TRBD2
CAWSFPTGGSQPQHF	TGTGCCTGGAGTTTCCCTACAGGGGGAAGTCAGCCCCAGCATTTT	TRBV30	TRBJ1-5	-	TRBD1
CASSSGPNPYEQYF	TGTGCCAGCAGCTCGGGTCCGAACCCCTACGAGCAGTACTTC	TRBV7-2	TRBJ2-7	-	-
CASSSDREGNTEAFF	TGCGCCAGCAGCTCCGACAGGGAAGGGAACACTGAAGCTTTCTTT	TRBV5-1	TRBJ1-1	-	TRBD1
CASSLLGTSGSGSYEQYF	TGTGCCAGCAGCCTCCTCGGGACTAGCGGGAGTGGGTCCTACGAGCAGTACTTC	TRBV7-9	TRBJ2-7	-	TRBD2
CASSEFRINQPQHF	TGTGCCAGCAGTGAATTCCGTATAAATCAGCCCCAGCATTTT	TRBV2	TRBJ1-5	-	-
CASSPTLGGNEQFF	TGTGCCAGCAGCCCTACCCTAGGGGGCAATGAGCAGTTCTTC	TRBV9	TRBJ2-1	-	-
CASSGAYEQYF	TGTGCCAGCTCCGGGGCCTACGAGCAGTACTTC	TRBV7-9	TRBJ2-7	-	-
CASSLGLAGYNEQFF	TGTGCCAGCAGCCTGGGACTAGCGGGGTACAATGAGCAGTTCTTC	TRBV5-4	TRBJ2-1	few	TRBD2
CASSLGLAGGGNEQFF	TGTGCCAGCAGCCTGGGACTAGCGGGAGGGGGCAATGAGCAGTTCTTC	TRBV7-7	TRBJ2-1	-	TRBD2
CASSDGQFVDYGYTF	TGTGCCAGCAGCGACGGACAGTTCGTAGACTATGGCTACACCTTC	TRBV9	TRBJ1-2	-	-
CASSQGGGYGQPQHF	TGCGCCAGCAGCCAAGGGGGGGGATATGGGCAGCCCCAGCATTTT	TRBV4-1	TRBJ1-5	once	-
CASSYSDTLYEQYF	TGTGCCAGCAGTTACTCGGACACTCTCTACGAGCAGTACTTC	TRBV6-5	TRBJ2-7	-	-
CASSVQGDTQYF	TGTGCCAGCAGCGTCCAGGGAGATACGCAGTATTTT	TRBV9	TRBJ2-3	few	-
CASSPAQGAEVPQHF	TGTGCCAGCTCACCGGCTCAGGGGGCTGAGGTGCCCCAGCATTTT	TRBV18	TRBJ1-5	once	TRBD1
CASSRVDGGTYEQYF	TGTGCCAGCAGCCGCGTTGACGGGGGAACCTACGAGCAGTACTTC	TRBV7-9	TRBJ2-7	once	-
CASSEPGGRTDTQYF	TGTGCCAGCAGTGAACCTGGCGGGAGGACAGATACGCAGTATTTT	TRBV6-1	TRBJ2-3	once	TRBD2
CASSPYRGWGDEQYF	TGTGCCAGCAGCCCGTACAGGGGATGGGGCGACGAGCAGTACTTC	TRBV11-2	TRBJ2-7	-	TRBD1
CASSLGQGFAEQYF	TGTGCCAGCAGCCTGGGACAGGGCTTCGCCGAGCAGTACTTC	TRBV7-9	TRBJ2-7	-	TRBD1
CASSPTAGTGFYEQYF	TGTGCCAGCTCACCTACCGCGGGGACAGGATTTTACGAGCAGTACTTC	TRBV18	TRBJ2-7	-	TRBD1
CASGGVLPEGYGYTF	TGTGCCAGCGGCGGAGTACTCCCGGAGGGCTATGGCTACACCTTC	TRBV6-5	TRBJ1-2	-	-
CASSPWAKGRETQYF	TGTGCCAGCAGCCCATGGGCCAAGGGGCGGGAGACCCAGTACTTC	TRBV5-6	TRBJ2-5	-	-
CAISDQQGTDTQYF	TGTGCCATCAGTGACCAACAGGGAACAGATACGCAGTATTTT	TRBV10-3	TRBJ2-3	-	-
CASSPTGESHEQYF	TGTGCCAGCTCACCAACCGGGGAGTCCCACGAGCAGTACTTC	TRBV18	TRBJ2-7	once	-